This T cell receptor (beta chain) was captured in a study of identical twins. Whole-study findings and limits: Rather than following the same donors, the conclusions depended on cross-sectional statistical analysis. Within cord blood, abundant beta clonotypes carried fewer insertions, but memory repertoires showed no such trend.

Concerning this clonotype itself: The antigen is undetermined.

This CDR3 contains 15 residues. Trimming at V came to 6 bases and at J to 3 bases, leaving 7 bases not matched to a gene. CDR1 and CDR2 from the germline V gene are KGHDR and SFDVKD. With no exceptions, donors were healthy Caucasians. cDNA molecules carried unique molecular identifiers, and template switching added a universal primer site. One entry per CDR3 protein, called by TCRdb with MiXCR from the 5' RACE reads. In the table there are more than 1.5 million distinct CDR3 sequences, around 29% of which are singletons. Sequencing used cord blood. This chain joins TRBV24-1 and TRBJ1-5, with TRBD1 matching 7 bases. The receptor was derived from a newborn girl in good health. The CDR3 nucleotides are TGTGCCACCAGTATACCGGGACAGTTCAATCAGCCCCAGCATTTT. As protein: CATSIPGQFNQPQHF.